A selection of T cell receptor beta chains follows, all from one sample in a study of OX40 agonist ivuxolimab in advanced cancers. Method: immunoSEQ multiplex PCR; TCRdb's copy keeps in-frame clones and lacks some. The sample has about 24,000 clones, around 84% seen once. Sequences were derived from CD4+ or CD8+ T cells sorted from blood, sampled in a trial of the OX40 agonist ivuxolimab. All receptors derive from an adult with an advanced solid tumor such as melanoma, head and neck, liver or kidney cancer. The CDR3 runs from the conserved cysteine through the conserved F or W. Each record gives: V gene, D gene, J gene, CDR3 DNA, CDR3 protein. A D gene is named only where the DNA matches it firmly.

V: TRBV19; D: NA; J: TRBJ2-7; DNA: TGTGCCAGTAGCTCGGGCCGCGAAACCTCCGAGCAGTACTTC; CDR3: CASSSGRETSEQYF
V: TRBV27; D: NA; J: TRBJ2-2; DNA: TGTGCCAGCAGTCCCGCCGGGATCAACACCGGGGAGCTGTTTTTT; CDR3: CASSPAGINTGELFF
V: TRBV6-9; D: NA; J: TRBJ1-1; DNA: TGTGCCAGCAGTCGCGGGACGGAAGCTTTCTTT; CDR3: CASSRGTEAFF
V: TRBV19; D: NA; J: TRBJ1-1; DNA: TGTGCCAGTAGAGGGTTAACGAACACTGAAGCTTTCTTT; CDR3: CASRGLTNTEAFF
V: TRBV5-1; D: NA; J: TRBJ2-1; DNA: TGCGCCAGCAGCTTGGACGGGAGTCGCTCCTACAATGAGCAGTTCTTC; CDR3: CASSLDGSRSYNEQFF
V: TRBV18; D: TRBD1; J: TRBJ1-1; DNA: TGTGCCAGCTCTCGACAGGGGAACACTGAAGCTTTCTTT; CDR3: CASSRQGNTEAFF
V: TRBV5-1; D: TRBD1; J: TRBJ2-3; DNA: TGCGCCAGCAGCGGCCCCGGGACAGGGCGCACAGATACGCAGTATTTT; CDR3: CASSGPGTGRTDTQYF
V: TRBV18; D: TRBD1; J: TRBJ1-6; DNA: TGTGCCAGCTCACCACGGACAGGGAATAATTCACCCCTCCACTTT; CDR3: CASSPRTGNNSPLHF
V: TRBV6-6; D: NA; J: TRBJ2-2; DNA: TGTGCCAGCATATCTACGGGACTGACGGGCGGGGAGCTGTTTTTT; CDR3: CASISTGLTGGELFF
V: TRBV19; D: NA; J: TRBJ1-2; DNA: TGTGCCAGTAGCGTCAATCGGGACACGGGCATCTATGGCTACACCTTC; CDR3: CASSVNRDTGIYGYTF
V: TRBV28; D: NA; J: TRBJ2-6; DNA: TGTGCCAGCAGCTTAGTCGGGTCGGCCAACGTCCTGACTTTC; CDR3: CASSLVGSANVLTF